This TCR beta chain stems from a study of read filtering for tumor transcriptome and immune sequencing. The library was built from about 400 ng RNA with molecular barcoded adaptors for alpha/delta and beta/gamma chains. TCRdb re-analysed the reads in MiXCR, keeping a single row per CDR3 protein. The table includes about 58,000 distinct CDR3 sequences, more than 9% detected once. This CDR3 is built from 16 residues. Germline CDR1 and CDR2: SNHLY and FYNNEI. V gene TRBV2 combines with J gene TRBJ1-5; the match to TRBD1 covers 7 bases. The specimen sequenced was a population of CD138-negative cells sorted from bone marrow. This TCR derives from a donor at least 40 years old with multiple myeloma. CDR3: CVGSPTYRGGNQPQHF. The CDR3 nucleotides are TGTGTCGGCTCCCCAACTTACAGGGGAGGCAATCAGCCCCAGCATTTT. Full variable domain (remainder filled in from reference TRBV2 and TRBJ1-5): EPEVTQTPSHQVTQMGQEVILRCVPISNHLYFYWYRQILGQKVEFLVSFYNNEISEKSEIFDDQFSVERPDGSNFTLKIRSTKLEDSAMYFCVGSPTYRGGNQPQHFGDGTRLSIL.